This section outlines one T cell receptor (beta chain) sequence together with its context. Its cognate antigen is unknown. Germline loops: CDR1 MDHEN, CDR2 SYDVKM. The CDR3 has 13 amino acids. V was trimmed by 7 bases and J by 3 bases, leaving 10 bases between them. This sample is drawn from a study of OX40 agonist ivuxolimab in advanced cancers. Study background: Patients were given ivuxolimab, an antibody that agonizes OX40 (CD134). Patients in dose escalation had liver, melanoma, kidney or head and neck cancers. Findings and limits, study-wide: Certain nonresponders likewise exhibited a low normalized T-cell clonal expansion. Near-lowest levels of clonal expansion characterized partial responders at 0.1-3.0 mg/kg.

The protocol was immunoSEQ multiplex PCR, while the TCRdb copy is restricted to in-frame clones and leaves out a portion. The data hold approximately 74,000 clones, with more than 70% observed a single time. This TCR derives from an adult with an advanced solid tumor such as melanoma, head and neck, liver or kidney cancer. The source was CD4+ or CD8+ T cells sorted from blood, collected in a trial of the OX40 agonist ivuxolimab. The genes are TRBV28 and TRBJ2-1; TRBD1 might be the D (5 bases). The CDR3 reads CASTYQGYNEQFF. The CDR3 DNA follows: TGTGCCAGCACCTACCAGGGCTACAATGAGCAGTTCTTC.